This T cell receptor beta chain is drawn from a study of shared clonotypes between healthy human individuals. The trim removed 6 bases at V and 5 bases at J, leaving 9 bases unmatched. The CDR3 extends over 15 amino acids. Germline CDR1 MNHEY, CDR2 SMNVEV (reference sequence). Study-level results: For naive CD4 cells, roughly 4.8% of clonotypes were shared across a handful of donors.

As concerns this clone: What it recognizes is unknown.

This table comes from immunoSEQ multiplex PCR, and its TCRdb copy is limited to in-frame clones, with some not included. Of nearly 1 million clones listed, 60% to 85% are singletons. The study separated CD4+ cells into CD45RA+ naive and CD45RA-negative memory subsets. The sequenced sample was memory CD4+ T cells sorted from blood. The subset: CD45RA-negative fraction. The rearrangement joins TRBV27 to TRBJ2-7; 11 bases match TRBD2. This clonotype was obtained from a man younger than 35 in good health. The CDR3 sequence: CASSYTSGRRHEQYF. CDR3 bases: TGTGCCAGCAGCTACACTAGCGGGAGAAGGCACGAGCAGTACTTC.